The clone carrying this T cell receptor (beta chain) is a singleton in its sample. It was during active infection that Seattle patients were enrolled and then longitudinally followed. This entry belongs to a study of blood T cell repertoires in COVID-19. Study-wide background: COVID-19 samples collected from the United States, Italy and Spain covered acute and convalescent phases.

V shed 6 bases and J 5 bases; nucleotides not matched to a gene: 12. Germline-derived CDR1 and CDR2 are SGHNT and YYREEE (reference sequence). This CDR3 contains 15 residues. Source study methods: The assay estimated nucleated cells by amplifying reference gene primers. Some clones are missing from TCRdb's copy, which holds only in-frame ones; the method was immunoSEQ multiplex PCR. Clonal size and the V and J genes are those of that table, whereas D and trimming came from the DNA. The sample has some 300,000 clones; roughly 90% are singletons. The sample taken for sequencing was peripheral blood. This receptor was identified in a woman aged 40 to 50 with COVID-19, enrolled during active disease. The V and J genes are TRBV5-4 and TRBJ1-1, with TRBD1 matching over 8 bases. The CDR3 sequence: CASMGTGKGKTEAFF. CDR3 nucleotides: TGTGCCAGCATGGGGACAGGTAAGGGTAAGACTGAAGCTTTCTTT.